Below are 14 T cell receptor beta chains sequenced from a single sample in a study of T cells in narcolepsy. Sequencing used immunoSEQ multiplex PCR; TCRdb keeps in-frame clones, though not all of them. The data contain under 30,000 clones, approximately 89% of them singletons. The specimen was CD45RA- memory CD4+ T cells from PBMCs. Source of these receptors: a human donor with narcolepsy.

The rearrangement uses TRBV5-4 and TRBJ2-3, with 8 bases fitting TRBD2. Germline V gene sequence: CDR1 SGHNT, CDR2 YYREEE (reference sequence). The trim removed 4 bases at V and 1 base at J, leaving 8 bases unmatched. The CDR3 runs to 16 residues. The CDR3 protein is CASSLRFSGGTDTQYF. DNA of the CDR3: TGTGCCAGCAGCCTACGATTTAGCGGGGGCACAGATACGCAGTATTTT. Full variable domain (rest looked up from reference TRBV5-4 and TRBJ2-3): ETGVTQSPTHLIKTRGQQVTLRCSSQSGHNTVSWYQQALGQGPQFIFQYYREEENGRGNFPPRFSGLQFPNYSSELNVNALELDDSALYLCASSLRFSGGTDTQYFGPGTRLTVL.

The chain has TRBV19 and TRBJ2-7, with 10 nucleotides matching TRBD1. The CDR3 has 13 residues. Germline CDR1 is LNHDA and CDR2 is SQIVND (reference sequence). V was clipped by 7 bases and J by 9 bases; unmatched bases: 9. CDR3 sequence reads: CASTETGGSGQYF. CDR3 nucleotide sequence: TGTGCCAGTACCGAGACAGGGGGCTCGGGGCAGTACTTC.

The V and J genes are TRBV7-3 and TRBJ2-2; 8 bases are shared with TRBD2. Unmatched junction bases numbered 12, after V lost 3 bases and J lost 6 bases. Germline-derived CDR1 and CDR2 are SGHTA and FQGTGA. The CDR3 spans 17 residues. The CDR3 is CASSLSPAGGLSGELFF. The CDR3 coding sequence is TGTGCCAGCAGCTTGTCGCCTGCGGGAGGTCTTTCCGGGGAGCTGTTTTTT.

The gene calls are TRBV15 and TRBJ2-5; D ambiguous. The J call may be wrong; the DNA end is better matched by TRBJ2-7. The CDR3 runs to 13 residues. Germline values: CDR1 LNHNV, CDR2 YYDKDF (reference sequence). The CDR3 DNA is TGTGCCACCAGCAAAGCAGGCAACACCGAGCAGTACTTC. Its protein product is CATSKAGNTEQYF.

The chain links TRBV7-9 to TRBJ1-3, with D perhaps TRBD1 (6 bases). This CDR3 is built from 16 residues. Trimming removed 7 bases at V and 3 bases at J, with 19 bases between. Germline V lookup: CDR1 SEHNR, CDR2 FQNEAQ (reference sequence). The CDR3 nucleotides read TGTGCCAGCATCTCCGGGGGGCCTGATTTTGGAAACACCATATATTTT. Translation: CASISGGPDFGNTIYF.

The genes are TRBV14 and TRBJ2-7; 8 nucleotides agree with TRBD1. Germline V lookup: CDR1 SGHDN, CDR2 FVKESK. Trimming at V came to 4 bases and at J to 2 bases, leaving 4 bases not matched to a gene. The CDR3 spans 14 residues. CDR3 protein: CASSPRTGTYEQYF. The CDR3 DNA sequence: TGTGCCAGCAGCCCTCGGACAGGGACCTACGAGCAGTACTTC.

The chain has TRBV6-4 and TRBJ1-5; no clear D gene. CDR3 length: 14 residues. CDR1 MRHNA and CDR2 SNTAGT come from the germline V gene. V was pared by 3 bases and J by 2 bases, with 8 bases between. DNA for the CDR3: TGTGCCAGCAGTGAGCGGGGTTGCAATCAGCCCCAGCATTTT. As protein: CASSERGCNQPQHF.

This clone was detected only a few times. This chain joins TRBV19 and TRBJ2-7; 8 nucleotides agree with TRBD2. V shed 4 bases, J shed 5 bases, and the junction held 7 bases outside the gene matches. Per the germline V gene, CDR1 is LNHDA and CDR2 is SQIVND (reference sequence). The CDR3 totals 14 residues. CDR3 protein: CASSTRSGNHEQYF. DNA of the CDR3: TGTGCCAGTAGTACTCGTAGCGGGAACCACGAGCAGTACTTC.

Written as DNA, the CDR3 is TGCAGCGTTCCCAGCGGGGCCAGCTCCTACAATGAGCAGTTCTTC. Residues: CSVPSGASSYNEQFF. The genes are TRBV29-1 and TRBJ2-1; 7 bases are a match to TRBD2. The CDR3 is made up of 15 amino acids. J lost 0 bases, V lost 5 bases, and 7 bases had no gene match. Germline lookup yields CDR1 SQVTM and CDR2 ANQGSEA.

J is TRBJ2-1 and V is TRBV5-6; 10 positions agree with TRBD2. The germline V gene has CDR1 SGHDT and CDR2 YYEEEE. The CDR3 has 15 residues. J gave up 7 bases and V 1 base, and 5 bases lay outside the gene matches. CDR3 residues: CASSLTSGERNEQFF. The CDR3 DNA reads as TGTGCCAGCAGCTTGACTAGCGGGGAAAGGAATGAGCAGTTCTTC.

The rearrangement links TRBV7-8 to TRBJ2-1, with 15 bases lining up with TRBD2. V lost 4 bases and J lost 9; bases outside the gene matches: 13. The CDR3 has 18 residues. The germline V gene encodes CDR1 SGHVS and CDR2 FQNEAQ. The CDR3 region is CASSYGLAGGPSVSEQFF. For the CDR3, the DNA is TGTGCCAGCAGCTACGGACTAGCGGGAGGGCCGAGCGTTTCTGAGCAGTTCTTC.

This clone occurred once. The chain recombines TRBV4-1 with TRBJ2-7; TRBD2 agrees at 10 bases. CDR3 length: 17 amino acids. The V gene end was trimmed by 2 bases and the J gene end by 0 bases; junction bases not matched to a gene: 7. Germline V gene lookup returns CDR1 MGHRA and CDR2 YSYEKL. DNA of the CDR3: TGCGCCAGCAGCCAACAACCTAGCGGGAGAAACTCCTACGAGCAGTACTTC. It codes for CASSQQPSGRNSYEQYF.

This clone was detected once. V and J are TRBV7-6 and TRBJ2-1, with D tentatively TRBD1 (6 bases). With 1 base removed from V and 5 bases from J, the gap between germline ends came to 12 bases. In germline, CDR1 is SGHVS, CDR2 FNYEAQ. The CDR3 has 15 amino acids. The CDR3 region has the DNA TGTGCCAGCAGCTTAGGGCGGACAGACAACAATGAGCAGTTCTTC. It codes for CASSLGRTDNNEQFF. The complete variable domain, with remaining parts taken from reference TRBV7-6 and TRBJ2-1, reads GAGVSQSPRYKVTKRGQDVALRCDPISGHVSLYWYRQALGQGPEFLTYFNYEAQQDKSGLPNDRFSAERPEGSISTLTIQRTEQRDSAMYRCASSLGRTDNNEQFFGPGTRLTVL.

The chain links TRBV7-2 to TRBJ2-3; D is undetermined. The germline V gene has CDR1 SGHTA and CDR2 FQGNSA. This CDR3 is built from 16 residues. With 5 bases removed from V and 2 bases from J, the gap between germline ends came to 17 bases. The DNA of the CDR3 is TGTGCCAGCAGCCCCGGTAGTTGGCGGCACACAGATACGCAGTATTTT. Encoded protein: CASSPGSWRHTDTQYF.